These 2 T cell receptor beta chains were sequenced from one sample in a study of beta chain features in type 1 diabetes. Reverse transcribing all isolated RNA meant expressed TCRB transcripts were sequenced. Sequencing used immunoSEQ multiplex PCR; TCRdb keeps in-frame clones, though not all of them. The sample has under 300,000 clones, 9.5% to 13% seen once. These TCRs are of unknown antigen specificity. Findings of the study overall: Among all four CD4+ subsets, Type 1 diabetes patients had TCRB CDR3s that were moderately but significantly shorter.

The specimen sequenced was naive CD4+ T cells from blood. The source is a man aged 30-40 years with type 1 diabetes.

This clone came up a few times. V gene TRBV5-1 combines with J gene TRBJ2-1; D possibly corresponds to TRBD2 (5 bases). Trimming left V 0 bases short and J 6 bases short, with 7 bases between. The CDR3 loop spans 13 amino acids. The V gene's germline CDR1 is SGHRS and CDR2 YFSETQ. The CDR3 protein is CASSLEAGNEQFF. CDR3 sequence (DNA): TGCGCCAGCAGCTTGGAGGCGGGCAATGAGCAGTTCTTC.

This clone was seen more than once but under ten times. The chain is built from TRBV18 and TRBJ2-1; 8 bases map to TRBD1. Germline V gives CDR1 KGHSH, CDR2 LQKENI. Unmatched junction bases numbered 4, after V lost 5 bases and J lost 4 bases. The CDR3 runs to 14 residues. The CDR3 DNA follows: TGTGCCAGCTCAGGAGGACAGGGATACAATGAGCAGTTCTTC. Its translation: CASSGGQGYNEQFF.